What follows are 23 T cell receptor beta chains derived from one specimen sequenced in a study of cytomegalovirus exposure and HLA in healthy donors. Primers for the PCR totalled 60 Vbeta and 13 Jbeta. Data came from immunoSEQ multiplex PCR; TCRdb stores just in-frame clones and leaves some out. The sample has 55,000 to 65,000 clones; 80% are singletons. Sample: PBMCs. The receptors were sampled from a male donor in good health and CMV-seronegative.

The chain employs TRBV4-3 and TRBJ1-4; the D is unclear. This CDR3 contains 17 residues. V was cut by 1 base and J by 8 bases, with 20 bases left in between. Germline CDR1 and CDR2: LGHNA and YSLEER. The CDR3: CASSQALGIRLEEKLFF. CDR3 DNA sequence: TGCGCCAGCAGCCAAGCGCTCGGCATAAGGTTGGAGGAAAAACTGTTTTTT.

The J gene is TRBJ2-5, the V gene TRBV11-2, with 10 bases fitting TRBD2. The V segment lost 1 base and the J segment 4 bases; nucleotides outside the gene matches: 6. Germline-derived CDR1 and CDR2 are SGHAT and FQNNGV. The CDR3 sequence is 16 residues long. The CDR3 region has the DNA TGTGCCAGCAGCTTAGCCGTAGCGGGGGGAGGAGAGACCCAGTACTTC. Protein: CASSLAVAGGGETQYF.

The rearrangement uses TRBV5-6 and TRBJ1-2; TRBD1 is a possible D gene (6 bases). Germline CDR1 reads SGHDT; CDR2 reads YYEEEE. Trimming pared 2 bases from V and 6 bases from J, leaving 14 bases between. This CDR3 is built from 14 residues. The CDR3 is CASSFTGYEDGYTF. For the CDR3, the DNA is TGTGCCAGCAGCTTTACAGGGTACGAGGATGGCTACACCTTC.

This sequence joins TRBV6-5 and TRBJ2-3, with 9 bases fitting TRBD2. The germline CDR1 and CDR2 sequences are MNHEY and SVGAGI. The trim removed 8 bases at V and 0 bases at J, leaving 6 bases unmatched. The CDR3 runs 15 residues. DNA of the CDR3: TGTGCCAGCCGGCGGGGGGGGTTTAGCACAGATACGCAGTATTTT. Protein: CASRRGGFSTDTQYF.

The chain recombines TRBV29-1 with TRBJ1-1; D possibly corresponds to TRBD1 (6 bases). V lost 3 bases, J lost 2 bases, and 10 bases lay in between. The CDR3 covers 13 residues. Germline CDR1 reads SQVTM; CDR2 reads ANQGSEA. The CDR3 sequence: CSVEVQGNTEAFF. In DNA, the CDR3 is TGCAGCGTTGAGGTACAGGGCAACACTGAAGCTTTCTTT.

The chain recombines TRBV6-1 with TRBJ1-2, with 10 nucleotides matching TRBD1. The trim removed 1 base at V and 4 bases at J, leaving 6 bases unmatched. Germline CDR1 and CDR2: MNHNS and SASEGT. This CDR3 has 16 residues. CDR3 bases: TGTGCCAGCAGTGAAGTCGGGACAGGGGACGCCTATGGCTACACCTTC. Its translation: CASSEVGTGDAYGYTF.

The chain combines TRBV5-1 with TRBJ2-7; D is possibly TRBD1 (8 bases). CDR3 length: 14 amino acids. CDR1 SGHRS and CDR2 YFSETQ come from the germline V gene. The ends were cut back, 4 bases at V and 12 bases at J, with 23 bases in the middle. CDR3 protein: CASSLDGGTGEVYF. For the CDR3, the DNA is TGCGCCAGCAGCCTTGACGGGGGGACAGGAGAAGTGTACTTC.

The chain couples TRBV6-1 to TRBJ2-3, with TRBD2 identical over 9 bases. The CDR3 runs to 16 residues. V lost 1 base and J lost 5; bases outside the gene matches: 7. Germline-derived CDR1 and CDR2 are MNHNS and SASEGT. The CDR3 DNA follows: TGTGCCAGCAGTGAAGTAGGCGGGGGGGCGGGAGATACGCAGTATTTT. Amino acid sequence: CASSEVGGGAGDTQYF.

This clone has more than one count but fewer than ten. CDR3 region: CASSPEQGINYGYTF. In DNA, the CDR3 is TGTGCCAGCTCACCCGAACAGGGTATTAACTATGGCTACACCTTC. The rearrangement uses TRBV18 and TRBJ1-2; perhaps TRBD1 as D (6 bases). Germline V gene sequence: CDR1 KGHSH, CDR2 LQKENI. V lost 3 bases, J lost 1 base, and 12 bases lay in between. The CDR3 consists of 15 residues.

In its sample, this clone was seen a few times. This chain links TRBV29-1 with TRBJ2-3; D might be TRBD1 (6 bases). The V gene's germline CDR1 is SQVTM and CDR2 ANQGSEA. The CDR3 is 13 residues long. Trimming cost V 2 bases and J 4 bases, with 10 bases left between them. The CDR3 loop reads CSVEQGLADTQYF. The CDR3 DNA is TGCAGCGTTGAACAGGGGTTGGCAGATACGCAGTATTTT.

The CDR3 DNA is TGTGCCCTGACTCGGGGAAACACCGGGGAGCTGTTTTTT. This gives the protein CALTRGNTGELFF. This chain connects TRBV30 to TRBJ2-2; a weak D match, TRBD2 (5 bases). Germline values: CDR1 GTSNPN, CDR2 SVGIG (reference sequence). Trimming pared 8 bases from V and 2 bases from J, leaving 12 bases between. This CDR3 has 13 amino acids.

The chain employs TRBV4-3 and TRBJ1-3, with D possibly being TRBD1 (5 bases). The CDR3 covers 17 residues. Germline V gene data show CDR1 as LGHNA and CDR2 as YSLEER. V was shortened by 0 bases and J by 2 bases, with 14 bases between the two germline ends. DNA of the CDR3: TGCGCCAGCAGCCAAGATCCGGTCAGGGTGCCTGGAAACACCATATATTTT. Amino acid sequence: CASSQDPVRVPGNTIYF.

The rearrangement joins TRBV5-1 to TRBJ1-1, with D hard to call. V was cut by 2 bases and J by 7 bases, with 6 bases left in between. The CDR3 length is 11 residues. CDR1 is SGHRS and CDR2 is YFSETQ in the germline V gene. CDR3 region: CASSFGGEAFF. The CDR3 DNA is TGCGCCAGCAGCTTTGGAGGTGAAGCTTTCTTT.

This clone was detected only once. The V and J genes are TRBV2 and TRBJ1-1; D unresolved. Trimming left V 4 bases short and J 2 bases short, with 5 bases between. This CDR3 spans 12 amino acids. Germline CDR1 and CDR2: SNHLY and FYNNEI. The CDR3 DNA reads TGTGCCAGCAGTGGGCCTAACACTGAAGCTTTCTTT. This codes for CASSGPNTEAFF.

The J gene is TRBJ2-4, the V gene TRBV7-2; maybe TRBD1 (5 bases). Trimming took 4 bases from V and 2 from J, leaving 18 bases between them. CDR1 is SGHTA, CDR2 FQGNSA, per germline. The CDR3 runs 17 residues. CDR3 nucleotides: TGTGCCAGCAGCTCATCGGACGGAAGGGGATCCAAAAACATTCAGTACTTC. As protein: CASSSSDGRGSKNIQYF.

In this sample, this clone turned up a few times. The chain couples TRBV21-1 to TRBJ1-5; the table's D gene call, TRBD1, was not cross checked with the DNA. TRBV21-1 is a pseudogene. The CDR3 covers 15 residues. The CDR3 is CASSKEAGGRQPQHF. The CDR3 DNA sequence: TGTGCCAGCAGCAAAGAAGCAGGGGGCAGGCAGCCCCAGCATTTT.

The chain links TRBV7-2 to TRBJ2-5; 9 bases are a match to TRBD1. The germline V gene encodes CDR1 SGHTA and CDR2 FQGNSA. CDR3 length equals 15 residues. The V and J ends lost 1 base and 0 bases, in that order; junction bases with no gene match: 0. CDR3 amino acids: CASSLGDRDQETQYF. In DNA, the CDR3 is TGTGCCAGCAGCTTAGGGGACAGGGACCAAGAGACCCAGTACTTC.

The J gene is TRBJ2-2, the V gene TRBV11-3; possibly TRBD1 for D (6 bases). Germline CDR1 reads SGHNT; CDR2 reads YENEEA. The CDR3 covers 14 residues. Between the trimmed V and J ends, which lost 2 bases and 5 bases, there was a span of 9 bases. Written as DNA, the CDR3 is TGTGCCAGCAGCTTAATACAGGGAACCGGGGAGCTGTTTTTT. Translation: CASSLIQGTGELFF. The full variable domain, with the rest looked up from reference TRBV11-3 and TRBJ2-2, is EAGVVQSPRYKIIEKKQPVAFWCNPISGHNTLYWYLQNLGQGPELLIRYENEEAVDDSQLPKDRFSAERLKGVDSTLKIQPAELGDSAVYLCASSLIQGTGELFFGEGSRLTVL.

This clone was seen just once. The V call is TRBV9, the J call TRBJ1-1; 7 nucleotides match TRBD1. J lost 2 bases, V lost 0 bases, and 4 bases had no gene match. The CDR3 extends over 15 amino acids. Germline assignment: CDR1 SGDLS and CDR2 YYNGEE. The CDR3 DNA is TGTGCCAGCAGCGTAGCGGGACAGAAAAACACTGAAGCTTTCTTT. Translation: CASSVAGQKNTEAFF.

J is TRBJ1-1 and V is TRBV7-3; possibly TRBD1 for D (5 bases). There are 13 residues in the CDR3. Germline-derived CDR1 and CDR2 are SGHTA and FQGTGA. The V and J ends lost 0 bases and 10 bases respectively, with 12 bases between them. The CDR3 sequence is CASSLTLGGVAFF. The CDR3 bases are TGTGCCAGCAGCTTAACCTTGGGGGGTGTAGCTTTCTTT.

This clone occurred once. The V and J genes are TRBV27 and TRBJ1-3; TRBD1 might be the D (6 bases). The germline CDR1 and CDR2 sequences are MNHEY and SMNVEV (reference sequence). The ends were cut back, 4 bases at V and 1 base at J, with 14 bases in the middle. The CDR3 runs 16 residues. The CDR3 region has the DNA TGTGCCAGCAGTTCCCTAGGGACAAGATCTGGAAACACCATATATTTT. Translating it yields CASSSLGTRSGNTIYF.

This clone was detected only a few times. V is TRBV5-8 and J is TRBJ2-7; D gene uncertain. Germline CDR1 SGHTS, CDR2 YDEGEE. The CDR3 spans 13 residues. The V end was cut by 0 bases, the J end by 2 bases, with 6 bases between. The CDR3, as DNA: TGTGCCAGCAGCTTGGGCTCTACCTACGAGCAGTACTTC. Protein product: CASSLGSTYEQYF.

The J gene is TRBJ1-1, the V gene TRBV19; no reliable D call. Germline V lookup: CDR1 LNHDA, CDR2 SQIVND (reference sequence). The CDR3 is 12 amino acids. Deletions cut 6 bases from V and 3 bases from J, with 8 bases between. As DNA, the CDR3 is TGTGCCAGTAGACTCCCATACACTGAAGCTTTCTTT. Its protein product is CASRLPYTEAFF.